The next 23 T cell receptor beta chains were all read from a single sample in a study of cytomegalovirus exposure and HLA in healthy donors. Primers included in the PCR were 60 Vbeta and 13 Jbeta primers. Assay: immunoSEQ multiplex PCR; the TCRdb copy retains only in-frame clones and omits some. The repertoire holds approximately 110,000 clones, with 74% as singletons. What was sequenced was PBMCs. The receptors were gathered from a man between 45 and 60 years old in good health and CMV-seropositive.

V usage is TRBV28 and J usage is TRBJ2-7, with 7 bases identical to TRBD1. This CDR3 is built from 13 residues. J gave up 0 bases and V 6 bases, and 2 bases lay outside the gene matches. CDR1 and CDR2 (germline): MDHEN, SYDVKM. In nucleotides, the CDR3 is TGTGCCAGCAGGGACAGGAGCTCCTACGAGCAGTACTTC. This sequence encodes CASRDRSSYEQYF.

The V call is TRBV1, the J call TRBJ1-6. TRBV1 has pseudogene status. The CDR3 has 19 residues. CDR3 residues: CTSSPYCRPRSSYNSPLHF. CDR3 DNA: TGCACCAGCAGCCCCTACTGTAGGCCTCGGAGCTCCTATAATTCACCCCTCCACTTT.

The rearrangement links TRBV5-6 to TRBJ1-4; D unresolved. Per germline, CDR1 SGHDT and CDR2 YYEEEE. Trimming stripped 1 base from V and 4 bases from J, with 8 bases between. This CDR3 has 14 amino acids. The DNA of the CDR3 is TGTGCCAGCAGCTTGAAACAGTATAATGAAAAACTGTTTTTT. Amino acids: CASSLKQYNEKLFF.

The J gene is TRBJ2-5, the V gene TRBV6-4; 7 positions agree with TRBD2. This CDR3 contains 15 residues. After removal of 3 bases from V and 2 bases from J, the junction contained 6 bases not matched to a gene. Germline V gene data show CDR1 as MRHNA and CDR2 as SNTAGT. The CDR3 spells CASSEHASGQETQYF. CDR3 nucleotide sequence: TGTGCCAGCAGTGAGCATGCTAGCGGACAAGAGACCCAGTACTTC.

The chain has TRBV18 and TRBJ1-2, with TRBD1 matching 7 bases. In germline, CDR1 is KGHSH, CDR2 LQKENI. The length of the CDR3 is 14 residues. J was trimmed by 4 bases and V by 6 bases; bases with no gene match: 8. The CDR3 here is CASSRGQALYGYTF. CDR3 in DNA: TGTGCCAGCTCCCGCGGACAGGCCCTCTATGGCTACACCTTC.

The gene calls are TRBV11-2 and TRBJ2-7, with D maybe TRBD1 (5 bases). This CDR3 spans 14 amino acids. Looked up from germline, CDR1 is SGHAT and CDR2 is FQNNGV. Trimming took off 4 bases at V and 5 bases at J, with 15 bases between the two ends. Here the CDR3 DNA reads TGTGCCAGCAGCTCAAGTGACAGCCGGGACGAGCAGTACTTC. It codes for CASSSSDSRDEQYF.

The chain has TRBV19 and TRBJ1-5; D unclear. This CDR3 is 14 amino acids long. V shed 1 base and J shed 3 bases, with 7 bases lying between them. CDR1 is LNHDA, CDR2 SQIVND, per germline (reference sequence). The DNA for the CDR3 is TGTGCCAGTAGTATAGGAGGTTTCAATCAGCCCCAGCATTTT. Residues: CASSIGGFNQPQHF.

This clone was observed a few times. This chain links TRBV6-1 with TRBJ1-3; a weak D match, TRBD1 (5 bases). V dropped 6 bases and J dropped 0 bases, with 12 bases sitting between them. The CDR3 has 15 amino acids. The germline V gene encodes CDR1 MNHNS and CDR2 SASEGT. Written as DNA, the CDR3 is TGTGCCAGCAGGGCCGACGGACACTCTGGAAACACCATATATTTT. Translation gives CASRADGHSGNTIYF.

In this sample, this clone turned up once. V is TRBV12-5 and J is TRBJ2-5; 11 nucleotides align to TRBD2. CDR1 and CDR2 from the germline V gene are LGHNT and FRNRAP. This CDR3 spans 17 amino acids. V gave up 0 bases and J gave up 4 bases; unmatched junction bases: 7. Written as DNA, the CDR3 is TGTGCTAGTGGTTTGGTACCCCCGGGACTAGCGGTAGAGACCCAGTACTTC. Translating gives CASGLVPPGLAVETQYF.

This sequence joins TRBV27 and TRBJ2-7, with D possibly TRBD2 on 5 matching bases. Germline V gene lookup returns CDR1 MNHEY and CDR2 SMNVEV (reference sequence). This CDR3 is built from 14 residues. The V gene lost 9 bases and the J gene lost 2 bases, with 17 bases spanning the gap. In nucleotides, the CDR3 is TGTGCCAGTTTTATGGACTTTTCTGCCTACGAGCAGTACTTC. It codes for CASFMDFSAYEQYF.

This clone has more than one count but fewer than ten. The CDR3: CASSFIRDRGLGEAFF. The CDR3 region has the DNA TGTGCCAGCAGCTTCATCCGGGACAGGGGGCTGGGTGAAGCTTTCTTT. V and J are TRBV7-8 and TRBJ1-1; TRBD1 agrees at 12 bases. CDR3 size: 16 residues. Trimming took 3 bases from V and 7 from J; bases not matched to a gene: 9. Germline V lookup: CDR1 SGHVS, CDR2 FQNEAQ.

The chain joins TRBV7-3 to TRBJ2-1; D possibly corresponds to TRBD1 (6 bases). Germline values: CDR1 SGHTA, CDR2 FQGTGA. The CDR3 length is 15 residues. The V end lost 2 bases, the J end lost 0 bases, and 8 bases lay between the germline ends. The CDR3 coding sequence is TGTGCCAGCAGCTTATTAGGGGGCTCCTACAATGAGCAGTTCTTC. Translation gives CASSLLGGSYNEQFF.

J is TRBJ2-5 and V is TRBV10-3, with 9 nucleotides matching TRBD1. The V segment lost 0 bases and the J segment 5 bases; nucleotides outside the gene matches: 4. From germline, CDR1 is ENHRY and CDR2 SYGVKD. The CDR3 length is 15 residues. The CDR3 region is CAISESTGGAETQYF. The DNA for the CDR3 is TGTGCCATCAGTGAGTCTACAGGGGGCGCGGAGACCCAGTACTTC.

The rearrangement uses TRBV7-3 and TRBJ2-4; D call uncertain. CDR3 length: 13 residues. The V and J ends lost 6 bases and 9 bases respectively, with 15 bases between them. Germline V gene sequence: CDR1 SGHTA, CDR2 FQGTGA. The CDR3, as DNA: TGTGCCAGCAGTGCAGCCTCAGGTGGCATTCAGTACTTC. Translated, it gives CASSAASGGIQYF.

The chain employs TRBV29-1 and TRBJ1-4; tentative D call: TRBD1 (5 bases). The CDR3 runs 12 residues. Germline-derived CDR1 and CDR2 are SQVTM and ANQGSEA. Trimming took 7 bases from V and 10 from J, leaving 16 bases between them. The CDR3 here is CSASGGAGKLFF. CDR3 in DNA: TGCAGCGCCTCAGGAGGGGCGGGAAAACTGTTTTTT. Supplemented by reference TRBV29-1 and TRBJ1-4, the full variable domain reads SAVISQKPSRDICQRGTSLTIQCQVDSQVTMMFWYRQQPGQSLTLIATANQGSEATYESGFVIDKFPISRPNLTFSTLTVSNMSPEDSSIYLCSASGGAGKLFFGSGTQLSVL.

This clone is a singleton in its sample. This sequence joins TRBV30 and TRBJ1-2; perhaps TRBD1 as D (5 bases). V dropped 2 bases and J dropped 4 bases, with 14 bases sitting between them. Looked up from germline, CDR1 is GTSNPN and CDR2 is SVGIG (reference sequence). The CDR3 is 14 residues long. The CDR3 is CAWSKGRAGYGYTF. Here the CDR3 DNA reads TGTGCCTGGAGTAAGGGCAGGGCAGGCTATGGCTACACCTTC.

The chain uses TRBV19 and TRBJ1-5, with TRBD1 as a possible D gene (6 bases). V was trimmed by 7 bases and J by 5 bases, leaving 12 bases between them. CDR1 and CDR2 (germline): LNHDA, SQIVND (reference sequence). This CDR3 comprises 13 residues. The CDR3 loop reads CASNGYRDQPQHF. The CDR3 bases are TGTGCCAGTAATGGGTACAGGGATCAGCCCCAGCATTTT. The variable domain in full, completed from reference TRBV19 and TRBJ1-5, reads DGGITQSPKYLFRKEGQNVTLSCEQNLNHDAMYWYRQDPGQGLRLIYYSQIVNDFQKGDIAEGYSVSREKKESFPLTVTSAQKNPTAFYLCASNGYRDQPQHFGDGTRLSIL.

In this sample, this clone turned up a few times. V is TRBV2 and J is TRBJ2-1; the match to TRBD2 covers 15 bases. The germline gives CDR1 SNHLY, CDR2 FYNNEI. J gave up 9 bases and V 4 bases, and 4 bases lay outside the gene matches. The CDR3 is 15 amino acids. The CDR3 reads CASSGTSGRAGEQFF. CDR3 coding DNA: TGTGCCAGCAGTGGGACTAGCGGGAGGGCCGGTGAGCAGTTCTTC.

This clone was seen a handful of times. The CDR3 here is CASSENQLAEQFF. CDR3 nucleotides: TGTGCCAGCAGTGAAAATCAATTGGCTGAGCAGTTCTTC. The chain recombines TRBV2 with TRBJ2-1; unclear D gene. CDR1 is SNHLY, CDR2 FYNNEI, per germline. The germline V and J ends were trimmed by 2 bases and 9 bases, with 11 bases remaining between them. This CDR3 contains 13 residues.

CDR3 nucleotides: TGTGCCAGCAGTTTAGTTGGGCCGGGAGACAATCAGCCCCAGCATTTT. Residues: CASSLVGPGDNQPQHF. The chain uses TRBV28 and TRBJ1-5; D gene ambiguous. CDR1 and CDR2 (germline): MDHEN, SYDVKM. V was clipped by 2 bases and J by 3 bases, with 14 bases between them. This CDR3 spans 16 amino acids.

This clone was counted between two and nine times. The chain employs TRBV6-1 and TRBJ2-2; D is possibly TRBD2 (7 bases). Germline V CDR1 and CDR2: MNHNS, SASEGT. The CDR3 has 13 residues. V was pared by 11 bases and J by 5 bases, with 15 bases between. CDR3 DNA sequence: TGTGCCCGGACTAGGGGGGGTACCGGGGAGCTGTTTTTT. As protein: CARTRGGTGELFF.

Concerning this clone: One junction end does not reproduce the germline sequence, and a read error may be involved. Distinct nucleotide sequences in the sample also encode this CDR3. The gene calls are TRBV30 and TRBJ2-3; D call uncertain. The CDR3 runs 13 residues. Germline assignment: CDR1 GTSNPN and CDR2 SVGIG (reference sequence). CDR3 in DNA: TGCGCCTGGAGTGTAGGAAGCGCGGATACGCAGTATTTT. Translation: CAWSVGSADTQYF.

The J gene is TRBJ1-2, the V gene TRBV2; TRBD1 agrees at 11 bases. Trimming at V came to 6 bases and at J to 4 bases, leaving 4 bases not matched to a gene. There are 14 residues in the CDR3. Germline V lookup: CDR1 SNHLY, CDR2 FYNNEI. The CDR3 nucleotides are TGTGCCAGCAGCTGGACAGGGGGCATCTATGGCTACACCTTC. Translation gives CASSWTGGIYGYTF.